This is a list of T cell receptor beta chains from one sample in a study of cytomegalovirus exposure and HLA in healthy donors. Clones were read by immunoSEQ multiplex PCR, and TCRdb kept only the in-frame ones, dropping some. This table holds under 150,000 clones, approximately 81% found once. The specimen was PBMCs. The receptors here all came from a man aged 25-40 years in good health and CMV-seropositive. CDR3s leave out the opening cysteine and the closing phenylalanine or tryptophan. Where a row states a size, it is once, few, many or the class of an expanded clone; other rows omit it.

clone size	V gene	J gene	CDR3 protein
-	TRBV4-1	TRBJ2-7	ASSHGQGAGEQY
-	TRBV5-6	TRBJ1-1	ASSLYTGQNTEAF
-	TRBV28	TRBJ2-7	ASSFLTGTSSYEQY
once	TRBV7-2	TRBJ1-2	ASSLVGAPSDGYT
-	TRBV7-3	TRBJ2-2	ASSLIGLAGGNTGELF
-	TRBV7-9	TRBJ2-7	SSSSTYEQY
once	TRBV28	TRBJ2-5	ASSPPSGGGRETQY
-	TRBV4-3	TRBJ2-1	ASSQQTSGGVPYNEQF
once	TRBV9	TRBJ2-4	ASSVGGWAKNSQY
-	TRBV27	TRBJ2-6	ASSGSASWSGANGLT
-	TRBV4-1	TRBJ2-5	ASSPRTRRYQETQY
-	TRBV6-5	TRBJ2-1	ASSYRETGYNEQF
-	TRBV27	TRBJ1-4	ASSLWWRGEKLF
-	TRBV9	TRBJ2-3	ASSVNPLGGMTDTQY
-	TRBV5-8	TRBJ2-5	ASSLLGQGAGETQY
-	TRBV7-9	TRBJ1-2	ASSYSGTGSGYT
-	TRBV28	TRBJ1-2	ASSPLAGAYYGYT
-	TRBV7-8	TRBJ2-7	ASSLMQGGEQY
-	TRBV19	TRBJ1-1	ASSYTMTGGYTEAF
-	TRBV5-6	TRBJ2-4	ASQEVAKNIQY
-	TRBV29-1	TRBJ2-1	SVPRVAGDGEQF
-	TRBV5-1	TRBJ2-5	ASSFDRGGSETQY
-	TRBV11-3	TRBJ2-2	ASSSGQDITGELF
-	TRBV15	TRBJ2-7	ATSRDWDSHEQY
-	TRBV18	TRBJ2-7	ASSPSGAGETEQY
-	TRBV19	TRBJ1-1	ASSFRDTEAF
-	TRBV7-6	TRBJ2-7	ASSLAGTTVEQY
-	TRBV30	TRBJ2-1	AWSVREAGFYSYNEQF
-	TRBV29-1	TRBJ2-1	SVKTSGSYNEQF
-	TRBV7-3	TRBJ2-3	ASSHPGGGTDTQY
few	TRBV9	TRBJ2-7	ASSVTTGGGYEQY
-	TRBV7-9	TRBJ2-7	ASSLVHGQLPITYEQY
-	TRBV28	TRBJ1-1	ASMDRRAF
-	TRBV4-3	TRBJ1-2	ASSQDGVIDYGYT
-	TRBV5-3	TRBJ1-5	ARSLGQGEH
-	TRBV10-3	TRBJ2-7	AISGTESYEQY
-	TRBV27	TRBJ2-1	ASSLTRLAGLYEQF
-	TRBV4-2	TRBJ1-6	ASSLAGSHSPLH
-	TRBV30	TRBJ2-5	AWGRRETQY
-	TRBV20-1	TRBJ2-7	SGQDVYEQY
few	TRBV5-4	TRBJ2-1	ASRSTSVSYNEQF
few	TRBV27	TRBJ2-1	ASRESSYNEQF
-	TRBV27	TRBJ1-1	ASRDGIQARWTEAF